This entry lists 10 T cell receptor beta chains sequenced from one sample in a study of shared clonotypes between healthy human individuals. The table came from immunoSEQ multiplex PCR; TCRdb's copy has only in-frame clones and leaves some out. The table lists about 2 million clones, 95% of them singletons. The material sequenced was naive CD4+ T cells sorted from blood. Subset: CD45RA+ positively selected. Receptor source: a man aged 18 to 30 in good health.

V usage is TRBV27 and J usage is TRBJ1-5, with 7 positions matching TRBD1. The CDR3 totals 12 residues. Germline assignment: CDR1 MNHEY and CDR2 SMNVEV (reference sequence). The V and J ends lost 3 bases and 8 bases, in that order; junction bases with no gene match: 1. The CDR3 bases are TGTGCCAGCAGTTTCACAGGGGAGCCCCAGCATTTT. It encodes CASSFTGEPQHF.

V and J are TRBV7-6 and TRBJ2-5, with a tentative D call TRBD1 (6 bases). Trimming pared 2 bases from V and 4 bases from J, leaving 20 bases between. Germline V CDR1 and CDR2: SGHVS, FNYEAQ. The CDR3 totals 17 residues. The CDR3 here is CASSLNLRGLRGETQYF. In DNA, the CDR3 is TGTGCCAGCAGCTTAAACCTCAGGGGCCTCAGGGGAGAGACCCAGTACTTC.

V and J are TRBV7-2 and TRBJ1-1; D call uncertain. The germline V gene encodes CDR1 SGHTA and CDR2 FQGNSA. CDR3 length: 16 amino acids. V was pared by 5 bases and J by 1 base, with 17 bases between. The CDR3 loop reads CASSPPLRGANTEAFF. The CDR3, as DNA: TGTGCCAGCAGCCCCCCCCTACGGGGAGCGAACACTGAAGCTTTCTTT.

The CDR3 DNA reads as TGTGCCAGCAGCTTGGAGTCAACAGAGACCCAGTACTTC. This gives the protein CASSLESTETQYF. The chain is built from TRBV5-4 and TRBJ2-5, with D hard to call. V was cut by 0 bases and J by 4 bases, with 7 bases left in between. CDR3 length: 13 residues. CDR1 and CDR2 from the germline V gene are SGHNT and YYREEE (reference sequence).

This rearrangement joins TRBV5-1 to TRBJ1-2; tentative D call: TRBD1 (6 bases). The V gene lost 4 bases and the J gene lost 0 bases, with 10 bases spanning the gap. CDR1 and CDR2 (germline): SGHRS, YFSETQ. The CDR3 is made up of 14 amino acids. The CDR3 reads CASSRTVTNYGYTF. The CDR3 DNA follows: TGCGCCAGCAGCAGGACAGTAACTAACTATGGCTACACCTTC.

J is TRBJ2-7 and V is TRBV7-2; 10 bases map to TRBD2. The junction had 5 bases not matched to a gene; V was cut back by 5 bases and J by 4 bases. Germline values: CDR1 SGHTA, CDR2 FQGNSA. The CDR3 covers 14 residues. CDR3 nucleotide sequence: TGTGCCAGCAGCCCCCGAGCGGGAGGGTACGAGCAGTACTTC. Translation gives CASSPRAGGYEQYF.

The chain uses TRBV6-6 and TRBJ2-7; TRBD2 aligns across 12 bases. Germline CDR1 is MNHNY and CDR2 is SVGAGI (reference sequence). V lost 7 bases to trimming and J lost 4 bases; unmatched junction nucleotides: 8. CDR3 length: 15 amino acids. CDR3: CASNGILAGGYEQYF. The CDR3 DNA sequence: TGTGCCAGCAACGGAATCCTAGCGGGAGGGTACGAGCAGTACTTC.

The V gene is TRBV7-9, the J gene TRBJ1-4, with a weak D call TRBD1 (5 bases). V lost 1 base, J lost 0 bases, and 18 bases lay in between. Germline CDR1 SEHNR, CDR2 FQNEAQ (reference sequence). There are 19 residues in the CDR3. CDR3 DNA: TGTGCCAGCAGCTTAGTAAGATACCCACCGGGGGCAACTAATGAAAAACTGTTTTTT. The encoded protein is CASSLVRYPPGATNEKLFF.

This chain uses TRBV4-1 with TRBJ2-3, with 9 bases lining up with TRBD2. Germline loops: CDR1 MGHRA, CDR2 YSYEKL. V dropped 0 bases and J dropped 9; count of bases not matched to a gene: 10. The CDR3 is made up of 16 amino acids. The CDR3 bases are TGCGCCAGCAGCCAAGATCTAGCGGGGAATTGGATCACGCAGTATTTT. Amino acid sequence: CASSQDLAGNWITQYF.

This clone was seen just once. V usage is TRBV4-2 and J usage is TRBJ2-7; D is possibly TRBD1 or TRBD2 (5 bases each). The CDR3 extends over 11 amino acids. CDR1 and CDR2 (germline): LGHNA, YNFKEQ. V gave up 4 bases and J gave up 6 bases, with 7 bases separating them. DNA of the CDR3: TGTGCCAGCAGCCGGGGGAGCGAGCAGTACTTC. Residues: CASSRGSEQYF.